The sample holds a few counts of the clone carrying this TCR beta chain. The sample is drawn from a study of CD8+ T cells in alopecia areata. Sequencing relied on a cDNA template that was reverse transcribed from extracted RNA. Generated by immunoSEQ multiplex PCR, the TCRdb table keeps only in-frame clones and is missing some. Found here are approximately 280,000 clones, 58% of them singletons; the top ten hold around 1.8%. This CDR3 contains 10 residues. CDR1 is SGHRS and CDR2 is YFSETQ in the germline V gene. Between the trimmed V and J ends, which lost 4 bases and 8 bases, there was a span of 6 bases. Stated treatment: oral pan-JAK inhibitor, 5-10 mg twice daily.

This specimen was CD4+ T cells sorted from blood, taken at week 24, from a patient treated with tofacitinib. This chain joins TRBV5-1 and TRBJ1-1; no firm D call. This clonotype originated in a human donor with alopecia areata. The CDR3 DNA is TGCGCCAGCAGCGGCCTAGAAGCTTTCTTT. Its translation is CASSGLEAFF.